This T cell receptor (beta chain) was recovered during a study of T cell changes during pregnancy in multiple sclerosis. Germline V lookup: CDR1 SNHLY, CDR2 FYNNEI. This CDR3 is built from 16 residues. The V gene end was trimmed by 5 bases and the J gene end by 4 bases; junction bases not matched to a gene: 5. Sequencing used immunoSEQ multiplex PCR; TCRdb keeps in-frame clones, though not all of them. The table has tens of thousands of clones, more than 75% seen once. V gene TRBV2 combines with J gene TRBJ2-5; 15 positions match TRBD2. This sequence originates from a female donor with multiple sclerosis, enrolled in a pregnancy study. The source was CD4+ T cells from peripheral blood mononuclear cells, collected in the first trimester of pregnancy. The CDR3 is CASSSRTSGRGETQYF. The CDR3 DNA is TGTGCCAGCAGTTCCCGGACTAGCGGGAGGGGAGAGACCCAGTACTTC.